The entry that follows covers one TCR beta chain sequence. The table lists this clone with a few counts. The antigen it recognizes is unknown. The record has no base qualities; no much larger clone is one base away. This record comes from a study of beta chain features in type 1 diabetes (dated by TCRdb to 2016 to 2018). General notes on the study: Patients and healthy donors did not differ in mean age, gender distribution, total cell number or subset yield. In the study, recently diagnosed type 1 diabetes patients and matched healthy donors were compared on the TCRB repertoires of their sorted circulating CD4+ T cell subsets. A total of 107,917,701 sorted cells were examined across all samples, and the number of cells per subset was strongly correlated with RNA yield. Regulatory and stem cell-like memory subsets were isolated from only 8 patients and 8 healthy donors, whereas naive and central memory subsets came from all 30 or so donors.

All of the isolated RNA was reverse transcribed with the High Capacity cDNA Reverse Transcription Kit, so expressed TCRB transcripts were sequenced. Deep immunoSEQ sequencing was performed on naive, central memory and regulatory T cell samples, with an average of roughly 3.5 million total reads per sample. Sorted cells were lysed in RLT buffer and RNA was extracted with DNase-treated RNeasy Micro or Mini kits, depending on cell number. To prevent cross-contamination, every cell subset was processed on its own, while patient and healthy donor samples were processed together. The immunoSEQ multiplex PCR was used to amplify TCRB sequences from cDNA, generating 87-bp fragments that spanned the CDR3 region. Sequencing of the amplicons was performed on the Illumina HiSeq platform. The source study handled its data this way. PCR bias was corrected computationally using synthetic template baselines, and reads within Hamming distance 2 were collapsed, with unmergeable singletons discarded. Reads were aligned to IMGT to assign V, D and J genes, CDR3 length, and insertions or deletions at six rearrangement sites. Within each subset, clonotype counts were normalized to sorted cell number, after which true diversity and Gini coefficients were computed with the tcR R package. The overlap coefficient, calculated on TCRB nucleotide sequences, was used to quantify repertoire sharing. As a proxy for the pre-selection repertoire, out-of-frame TCRB sequences from naive cells were analyzed. The clones in this table, taken by TCRdb from immuneACCESS, are in-frame only. Not every clone is retained; where verified, under half of the shortfall comes from an unresolved V gene, and the cause of the rest is unknown. The V and J calls and clone size were taken over from that table, and D and trimming were inferred from the DNA. This sample lists some 660,000 clones; around 15% were detected once. The leading ten clones occupy nearly 0.04% of the sample.

From each donor, a single peripheral blood sample of around 0.12 L on average was drawn into heparinised tubes. A BD FACSAria II was used to sort naive, central memory, regulatory and stem cell-like memory CD4+ T cells with a panel that included CD45RO, CCR7, CD25, CD127, CD95 and CD27. Purity was above 98% for every sorted population. PBMCs were separated immediately by Lymphoprep density gradient centrifugation and were stained directly, without being cultured. So that batch effects would be minimized, each experiment stained and sorted samples in pairs, pairing one healthy donor with one patient. General conclusions and limits of the study: At VDJ recombination sites, type 1 diabetes patients had fewer insertions and more deleted nucleotides, which implies abnormalities in thymic rearrangement. Naive, central memory and regulatory TCRB repertoires appeared more similar among patients than among healthy donors. HLA sub-analyses involved small numbers of individuals, so any influence of HLA type on TCRB rearrangement remained unresolved. Type 1 diabetes patients showed a moderate but significant shortening of TCRB CDR3 length in all four CD4+ subsets. Shorter templates might have been favored by PCR, but patient and control samples were amplified and corrected together, so both groups would have been affected equally by any skew. Because cDNA rather than genomic DNA was sequenced, highly expressing activated cells could have been over-represented, although no difference in activation and CD3 levels was found between groups.

From its cysteine to its phenylalanine, the CDR3 spans 11 amino acids. Only the CDR3 DNA is retained, 33 bases long and in frame from the first base. The germline V gene yields SGHRS for CDR1 and YFSETQ for CDR2. The trim is 4 bases for V and 4 bases for J, with a gap of 5 bases between the germline ends. The sequencing input was naive CD4+ T cells from blood. What the cell subset or site label conveys for this sample: true naive CD4+ T cells. This chain joins TRBV5-1 to TRBJ2-5, with the D segment identity uncertain. The source is a man aged 18-30 years with type 1 diabetes. The DNA is TGCGCCAGCAGCGCGACAGAGACCCAGTACTTC. This yields the protein CASSATETQYF.